The 8 T cell receptor beta chains reported below all come from one sample, sequenced in a study of T cells in Graves' hyperthyroidism and ophthalmopathy. Amplification yielded TCR beta CDR3 regions, with RNA transcripts as the source. RT-PCR in the first round (using the HTBI primer set) targeted the TCR CDR3. TCRdb fed the multiplex PCR reads into MiXCR, producing one record per CDR3 protein. The data contain fewer than 550,000 distinct CDR3 sequences, about 15% of them singletons. Sequencing was carried out using blood. The source is a woman aged 18-35 years with Graves' hyperthyroidism.

This clonotype showed up many times. The chain joins TRBV6-1 to TRBJ1-5; 8 bases map to TRBD1. This CDR3 is built from 16 residues. J lost 2 bases, V lost 5 bases, and 8 bases had no gene match. Germline V lookup: CDR1 MNHNS, CDR2 SASEGT. CDR3 sequence (DNA): TGTGCCAGCAGTCCGACAGGGGCGGGAGGCAATCAGCCCCAGCATTTT. Translated: CASSPTGAGGNQPQHF.

This clonotype was counted at least ten times. The chain links TRBV5-1 to TRBJ2-7, with D perhaps matching TRBD2 (6 bases). V lost 4 bases to trimming and J lost 2 bases, with 22 bases between them. The CDR3 loop spans 17 amino acids. Germline CDR1 SGHRS, CDR2 YFSETQ. CDR3 DNA sequence: TGCGCCAGCAGCCTAACGGGACTCGCCCGGGGGACCTACGAGCAGTACTTC. Protein sequence: CASSLTGLARGTYEQYF.

This clonotype was detected a few times. This sequence joins TRBV20-1 and TRBJ1-1; D might be TRBD1 (6 bases). The V gene's germline CDR1 is DFQATT and CDR2 SNEGSKA (reference sequence). The CDR3 length is 15 residues. Trimming stripped 2 bases from V and 3 bases from J, with 16 bases between. The CDR3 loop reads CSARIPGQTYTEAFF. In DNA form, the CDR3 reads TGCAGTGCTAGAATACCCGGACAGACCTACACTGAAGCTTTCTTT.

Many counts were recorded for this clonotype. This sequence joins TRBV27 and TRBJ1-2; 7 bases map to TRBD1. Losses at the gene ends were 0 bases for V and 7 bases for J; bases not matched to a gene: 5. The CDR3 extends over 14 amino acids. The germline V gene has CDR1 MNHEY and CDR2 SMNVEV (reference sequence). CDR3 sequence reads: CASSLSRTGTGYTF. CDR3 DNA sequence: TGTGCCAGCAGTTTATCGAGGACAGGTACTGGCTACACCTTC.

Ten or more counts support this clonotype. This sequence joins TRBV11-2 and TRBJ1-2; D possibly corresponds to TRBD1 (5 bases). Trimming pared 5 bases from V and 3 bases from J, leaving 25 bases between. The CDR3 runs to 18 residues. Germline V gives CDR1 SGHAT, CDR2 FQNNGV. Here the CDR3 reads CASSPMGGMGDLYYGYTF. CDR3 nucleotides: TGTGCCAGCAGCCCCATGGGCGGGATGGGGGACCTATACTATGGCTACACCTTC.

This clonotype turned up a few times. The chain couples TRBV3-1 to TRBJ2-2; 12 bases match TRBD2. Germline-derived CDR1 and CDR2 are LGHDT and YNNKEL (reference sequence). This CDR3 contains 15 residues. Trimming removed 6 bases from V and 7 bases from J; junction bases left unmatched: 6. CDR3 region: CASSRLAGGYGELFF. CDR3 coding DNA: TGTGCCAGCAGTCGGCTAGCGGGAGGGTACGGGGAGCTGTTTTTT.

This clonotype occurred many times. This chain uses TRBV6-1 with TRBJ2-1, with a tentative D call TRBD2 (7 bases). The CDR3 contains 14 residues. V dropped 10 bases and J dropped 7 bases, with 20 bases sitting between them. Looked up from germline, CDR1 is MNHNS and CDR2 is SASEGT. As DNA, the CDR3 is TGTGCCACCAAAGAGGGGGGGCGCGGGAATGAGCAGTTCTTC. Translated, it gives CATKEGGRGNEQFF.

The chain couples TRBV5-1 to TRBJ1-4; D not resolved. The CDR3 is made up of 15 amino acids. Germline-derived CDR1 and CDR2 are SGHRS and YFSETQ. Trimming stripped 4 bases from V and 2 bases from J, with 12 bases between. The CDR3 loop is CASSLLSSTNEKLFF. The DNA of the CDR3 is TGCGCCAGCAGCCTCCTTTCGTCTACTAATGAAAAACTGTTTTTT.